The 5 T cell receptor beta chains presented below share a single source sample, sequenced in a study of blood T cell repertoires in COVID-19. Profiling relied on immunoSEQ multiplex PCR, and the TCRdb table lists in-frame clones only, not all of them. Of 350,000 to 400,000 clones detected, approximately 86% appear once; the ten largest clones hold 7.1%. Sequenced sample: peripheral blood. The receptors here all came from a woman aged 55-70 years with COVID-19, enrolled during active disease.

In regard to this clone: Other DNA sequences within the sample encode an identical CDR3. Here the CDR3 reads CASSPGTGLYEQYF. The CDR3 DNA reads as TGTGCCAGCAGCCCCGGGACAGGGCTGTACGAGCAGTACTTC. This sequence joins TRBV7-9 and TRBJ2-7; 9 bases are shared with TRBD1. This CDR3 region has 14 residues. The junction had 6 bases not matched to a gene; V was cut back by 5 bases and J by 4 bases. CDR1 SEHNR and CDR2 FQNEAQ come from the germline V gene (reference sequence).

CDR3 in amino acids: CASSFLAARGDTEAFF. CDR3 nucleotide sequence: TGTGCCAGCAGCTTTCTAGCGGCTCGAGGTGACACTGAAGCTTTCTTT. This chain joins TRBV11-2 and TRBJ1-1; no reliable D call. This CDR3 comprises 16 residues. Germline V lookup: CDR1 SGHAT, CDR2 FQNNGV. V was clipped by 3 bases and J by 3 bases, with 17 bases between them.

The rearrangement uses TRBV7-2 and TRBJ1-5, with D perhaps matching TRBD1 (5 bases). V was clipped by 5 bases and J by 7 bases, with 15 bases between them. Germline assignment: CDR1 SGHTA and CDR2 FQGNSA. The CDR3 covers 14 residues. Written as DNA, the CDR3 is TGTGCCAGCAGCGTCCGGGGAGGGGAACAGCCCCAGCATTTT. Translated: CASSVRGGEQPQHF.

The chain employs TRBV6-1 and TRBJ1-1; maybe TRBD1 (5 bases). The germline V gene encodes CDR1 MNHNS and CDR2 SASEGT. Trimming removed 1 base from V and 11 bases from J, with 17 bases in between. CDR3 length: 14 amino acids. The DNA for the CDR3 is TGTGCCAGCAGTGAAGTGGGAGTCGGGGGGGACGCTTTCTTT. This sequence encodes CASSEVGVGGDAFF.

The V call is TRBV19, the J call TRBJ2-7; the match to TRBD1 covers 8 bases. CDR3 length: 14 residues. The junction had 4 bases not matched to a gene; V was cut back by 4 bases and J by 2 bases. The germline CDR1 and CDR2 sequences are LNHDA and SQIVND (reference sequence). In DNA, the CDR3 is TGTGCCAGTAGTACCGGGACAGGTCCCTACGAGCAGTACTTC. This encodes CASSTGTGPYEQYF.